Sequencing of this TCR beta chain was carried out in a study of post-analysis software for immune sequencing data. Study context: Recorded disease courses covered relapsing-remitting, secondary progressive and progressive-relapsing multiple sclerosis. Some patients had no subtype annotation. Study outcomes and limitations: In patients, about five TRBV segments were more frequent than in controls, with TRBV5-6, TRBV5-1 and TRBV20-1 among them. The F measure placed samples prepared in the same batch into strongly shared clusters. Controls showed significantly higher normalized Chao1 diversity than did multiple sclerosis patients.

For this clonotype: The antigen is not known. Mismatch with germline at one junction end may stem from a read error.

This CDR3 has 18 residues. Per germline, CDR1 SEHNR and CDR2 FQNEAQ (reference sequence). Carried by the TCR beta cDNA libraries were unique molecular identifiers. TCRdb re-derived calls from the PCR reads in MiXCR, one entry per CDR3 protein. The data hold 700,000 to 800,000 distinct CDR3 sequences, with roughly 27% observed a single time. Sequencing used blood. The sequence was collected from a girl under 18 with multiple sclerosis. The V call is TRBV7-9, the J call TRBJ2-1; 13 bases line up with TRBD2. DNA for the CDR3: TGTGCCAGCAGCTCCCCTGGGACTAGCGGGACTCCATACAATGAGCAGGTCTTC. Translation gives CASSSPGTSGTPYNEQVF. Based on the CDR3 plus reference TRBV7-9 and TRBJ2-1, the full variable domain is DTGVSQNPRHKITKRGQNVTFRCDPISEHNRLYWYRQTLGQGPEFLTYFQNEAQLEKSRLLSDRFSAERPKGSFSTLEIQRTEQGDSAMYLCASSSPGTSGTPYNEQVFGPGTRLTVL.